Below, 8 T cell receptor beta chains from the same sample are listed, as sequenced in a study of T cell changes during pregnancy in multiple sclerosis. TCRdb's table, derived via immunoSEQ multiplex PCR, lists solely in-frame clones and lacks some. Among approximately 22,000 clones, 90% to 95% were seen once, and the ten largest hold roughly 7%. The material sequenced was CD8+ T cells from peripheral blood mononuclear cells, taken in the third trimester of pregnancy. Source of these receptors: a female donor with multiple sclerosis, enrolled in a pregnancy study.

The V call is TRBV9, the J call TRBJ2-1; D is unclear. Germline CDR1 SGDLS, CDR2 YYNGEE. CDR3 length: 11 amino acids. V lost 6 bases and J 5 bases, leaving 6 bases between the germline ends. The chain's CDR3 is CASTLNNEQFF. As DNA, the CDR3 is TGTGCCAGCACCCTAAACAATGAGCAGTTCTTC.

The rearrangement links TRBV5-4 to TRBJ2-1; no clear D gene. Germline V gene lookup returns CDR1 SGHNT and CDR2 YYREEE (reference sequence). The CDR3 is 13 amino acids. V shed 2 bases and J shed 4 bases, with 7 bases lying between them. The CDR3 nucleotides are TGTGCCAGCAGCTTAGAACGGTACAATGAGCAGTTCTTC. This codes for CASSLERYNEQFF.

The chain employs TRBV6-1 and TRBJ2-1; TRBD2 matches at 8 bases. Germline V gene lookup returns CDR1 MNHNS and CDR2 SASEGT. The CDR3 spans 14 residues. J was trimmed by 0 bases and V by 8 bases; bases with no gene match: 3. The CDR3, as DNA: TGTGCCAGCTGGCTAGCGGGCTCCTACAATGAGCAGTTCTTC. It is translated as CASWLAGSYNEQFF.

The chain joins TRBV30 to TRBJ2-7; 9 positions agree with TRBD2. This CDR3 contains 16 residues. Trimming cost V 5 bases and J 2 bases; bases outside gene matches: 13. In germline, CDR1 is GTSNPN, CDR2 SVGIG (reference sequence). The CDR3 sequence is CAWGKGLAGVAYEQYF. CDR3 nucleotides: TGTGCCTGGGGGAAAGGATTAGCGGGAGTAGCCTACGAGCAGTACTTC.

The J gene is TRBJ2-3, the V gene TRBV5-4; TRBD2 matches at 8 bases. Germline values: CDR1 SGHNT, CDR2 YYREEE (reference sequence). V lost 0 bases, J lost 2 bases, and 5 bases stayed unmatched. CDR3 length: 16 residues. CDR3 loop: CASSLVGGAHTDTQYF. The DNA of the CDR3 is TGTGCCAGCAGCTTGGTCGGGGGGGCTCACACAGATACGCAGTATTTT.

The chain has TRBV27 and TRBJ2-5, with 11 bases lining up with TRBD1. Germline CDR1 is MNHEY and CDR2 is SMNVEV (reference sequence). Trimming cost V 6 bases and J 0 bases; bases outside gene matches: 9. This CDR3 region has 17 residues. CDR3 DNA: TGTGCCAGCAGCCAACTGGGACAGGGGGGGTACCAAGAGACCCAGTACTTC. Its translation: CASSQLGQGGYQETQYF.

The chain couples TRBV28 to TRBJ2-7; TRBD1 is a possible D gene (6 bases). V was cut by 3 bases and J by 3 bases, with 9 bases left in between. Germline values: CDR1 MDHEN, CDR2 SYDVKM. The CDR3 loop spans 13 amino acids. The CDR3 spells CASSFEGVYEQYF. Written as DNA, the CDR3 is TGTGCCAGCAGTTTTGAGGGGGTCTACGAGCAGTACTTC.

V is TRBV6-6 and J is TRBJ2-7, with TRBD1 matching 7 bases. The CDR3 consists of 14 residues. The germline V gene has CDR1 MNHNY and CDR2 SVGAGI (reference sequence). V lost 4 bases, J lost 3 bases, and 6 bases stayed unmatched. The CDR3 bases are TGTGCCAGCAGTTCTCGGCAGGGGGTCTACGAGCAGTACTTC. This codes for CASSSRQGVYEQYF.